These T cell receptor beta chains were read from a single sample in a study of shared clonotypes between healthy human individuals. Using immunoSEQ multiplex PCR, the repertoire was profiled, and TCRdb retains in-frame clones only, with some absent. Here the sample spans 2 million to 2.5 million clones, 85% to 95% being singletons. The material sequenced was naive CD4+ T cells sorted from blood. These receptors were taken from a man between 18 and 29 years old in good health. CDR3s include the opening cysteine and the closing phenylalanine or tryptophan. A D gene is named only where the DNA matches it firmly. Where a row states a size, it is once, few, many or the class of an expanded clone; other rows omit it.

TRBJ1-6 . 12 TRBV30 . CAWTSSPGPLHF TGTGCCTGGACCTCCAGTCCGGGTCCTCTCCACTTT
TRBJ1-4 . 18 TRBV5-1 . CASSLKSQSGTFNEKLFF TGCGCCAGCAGCTTGAAATCACAATCGGGGACCTTTAACGAAAAACTGTTTTTT
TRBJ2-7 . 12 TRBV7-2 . CASSPTRNEQYF TGTGCCAGCAGCCCGACTAGGAACGAGCAGTACTTC
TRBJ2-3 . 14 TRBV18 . CASSPQGNTDTQYF TGTGCCAGCTCACCACAGGGAAACACAGATACGCAGTATTTT
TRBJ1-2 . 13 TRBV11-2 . CASSFAGGFGYTF TGTGCCAGCAGCTTTGCTGGGGGCTTTGGCTACACCTTC
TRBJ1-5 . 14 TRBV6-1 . CASSEGPSNQPQHF TGTGCCAGCAGTGAAGGGCCTAGCAATCAGCCCCAGCATTTT
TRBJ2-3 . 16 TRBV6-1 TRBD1 CASSGEGQGNTDTQYF TGTGCCAGCAGTGGAGAAGGACAGGGTAACACAGATACGCAGTATTTT
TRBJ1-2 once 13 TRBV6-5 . CASSREGFGGYTF TGTGCCAGCAGCCGTGAAGGGTTTGGTGGCTACACCTTC
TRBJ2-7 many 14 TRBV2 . CASNREGASYEQYF TGTGCCAGCAACCGAGAAGGCGCGAGCTACGAGCAGTACTTC
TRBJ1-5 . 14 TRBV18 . CASSPFQGSQPQHF TGTGCCAGCTCACCCTTCCAGGGTTCTCAGCCCCAGCATTTT
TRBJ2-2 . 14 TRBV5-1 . CASSLMGSTGELFF TGCGCCAGCAGCTTGATGGGATCCACCGGGGAGCTGTTTTTT
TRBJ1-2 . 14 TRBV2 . CANSERQTNYGYTF TGTGCCAACAGTGAAAGACAGACGAACTATGGCTACACCTTC
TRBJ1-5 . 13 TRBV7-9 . CASSQGNNQPQHF TGTGCCAGCAGCCAAGGGAATAATCAGCCCCAGCATTTT
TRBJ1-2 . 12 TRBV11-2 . CASSRQPYGYTF TGTGCCAGCAGCCGACAGCCGTATGGCTACACCTTC
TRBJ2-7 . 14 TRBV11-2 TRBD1 CASSVDRLSYEQYF TGTGCCAGCAGCGTGGACAGGTTATCCTACGAGCAGTACTTC
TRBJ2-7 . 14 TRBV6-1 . CASSEVADSYEQYF TGTGCCAGCAGTGAAGTGGCTGATTCCTACGAGCAGTACTTC
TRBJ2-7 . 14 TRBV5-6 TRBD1 CASSLDRVTYEQYF TGTGCCAGCAGCCTGGACAGGGTTACCTACGAGCAGTACTTC
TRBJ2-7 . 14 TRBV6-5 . CASSLQMGLDEQYF TGTGCCAGCAGCCTCCAAATGGGGTTGGACGAGCAGTACTTC
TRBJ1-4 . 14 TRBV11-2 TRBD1 CASSSQGINEKLFF TGTGCCAGCAGCTCACAGGGGATTAATGAAAAACTGTTTTTT
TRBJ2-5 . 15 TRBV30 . CAWSGWGLGQETQYF TGTGCCTGGAGTGGATGGGGGCTTGGACAAGAGACCCAGTACTTC
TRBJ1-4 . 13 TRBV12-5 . CASGLVFNEKLFF TGTGCTAGTGGTTTGGTATTTAATGAAAAACTGTTTTTT
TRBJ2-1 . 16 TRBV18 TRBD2 CASSAPGAGKGNEQFF TGTGCCAGCTCAGCCCCCGGAGCGGGAAAGGGCAATGAGCAGTTCTTC
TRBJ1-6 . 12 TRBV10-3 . CAISAGDSPLHF TGTGCCATCAGTGCTGGTGATTCACCCCTCCACTTT
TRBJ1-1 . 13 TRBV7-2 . CASSFGMNTEAFF TGTGCCAGCAGCTTCGGGATGAACACTGAAGCTTTCTTT
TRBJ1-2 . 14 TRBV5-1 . CASSLEPRNYGYTF TGCGCCAGCAGCTTGGAGCCAAGAAACTATGGCTACACCTTC
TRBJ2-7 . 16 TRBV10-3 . CAISESSWRSSYEQYF TGTGCCATCAGTGAGTCTTCTTGGAGGAGCTCCTACGAGCAGTACTTC
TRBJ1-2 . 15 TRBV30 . CAWTPGQADNYGYTF TGTGCCTGGACCCCCGGCCAGGCCGATAACTATGGCTACACCTTC
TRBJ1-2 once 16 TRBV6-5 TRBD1 CASSYSTGGSPYGYTF TGTGCCAGCAGTTACTCCACAGGGGGATCCCCCTATGGCTACACCTTC
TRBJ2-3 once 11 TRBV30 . CAWSPRDTQYF TGTGCCTGGAGTCCCCGAGATACGCAGTATTTT
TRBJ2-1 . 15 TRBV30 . CAWSADIPPMNEQFF TGTGCCTGGAGTGCGGACATACCTCCGATGAATGAGCAGTTCTTC
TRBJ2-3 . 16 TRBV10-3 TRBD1 CAISGRGTGAADTQYF TGTGCCATCAGTGGGAGGGGGACAGGGGCGGCAGATACGCAGTATTTT
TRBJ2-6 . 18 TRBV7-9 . CASSLGIGLSSGANVLTF TGTGCCAGCAGCTTAGGAATAGGCCTTAGCTCTGGGGCCAACGTCCTGACTTTC
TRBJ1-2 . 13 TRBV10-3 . CAISDGNGHGYTF TGTGCCATCAGTGATGGGAATGGCCATGGCTACACCTTC
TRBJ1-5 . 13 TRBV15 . CATSRTSGQPQHF TGTGCCACCAGCCGGACCTCGGGTCAGCCCCAGCATTTT
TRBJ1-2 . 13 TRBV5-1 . CASSLASVYGYTF TGCGCCAGCAGCTTGGCCAGCGTCTATGGCTACACCTTC
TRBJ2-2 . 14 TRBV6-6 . CASTQEGSTGELFF TGTGCCAGCACCCAAGAGGGGTCCACCGGGGAGCTGTTTTTT
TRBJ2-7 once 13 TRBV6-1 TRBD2 CASSYLAGYEQYF TGTGCCAGCAGCTACTTAGCGGGATACGAGCAGTACTTC
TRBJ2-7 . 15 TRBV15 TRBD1 CATSNRTGGSREQYF TGTGCCACCAGCAACCGGACAGGGGGTTCGCGCGAGCAGTACTTC
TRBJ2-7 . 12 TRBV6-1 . CASGGASYEQYF TGTGCCAGCGGAGGCGCCTCCTACGAGCAGTACTTC
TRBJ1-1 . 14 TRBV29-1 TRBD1 CSGVPGQTNTEAFF TGCAGCGGTGTCCCGGGACAGACGAACACTGAAGCTTTCTTT
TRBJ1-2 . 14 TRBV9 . CASSGSRGPGGYTF TGTGCCAGCAGCGGATCCCGTGGGCCGGGGGGCTACACCTTC
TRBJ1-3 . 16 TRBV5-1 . CASSSRGGRSGNTIYF TGCGCCAGCAGCTCCCGTGGGGGGAGAAGTGGAAACACCATATATTTT
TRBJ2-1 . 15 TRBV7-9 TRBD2 CASSPGLAGANEQFF TGTGCCAGCAGCCCGGGACTAGCGGGGGCTAATGAGCAGTTCTTC
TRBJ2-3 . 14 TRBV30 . CAWTPGQSTDTQYF TGTGCCTGGACCCCTGGACAGAGCACAGATACGCAGTATTTT
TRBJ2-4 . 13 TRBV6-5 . CASSQVGQGIQYF TGTGCCAGCAGTCAAGTCGGCCAGGGGATTCAGTACTTC
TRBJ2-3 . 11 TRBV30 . CAWILADTQYF TGTGCCTGGATTTTAGCAGATACGCAGTATTTT
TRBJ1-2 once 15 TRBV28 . CASSQAELGLSGYTF TGTGCCAGCAGTCAAGCGGAATTAGGATTGAGCGGCTACACCTTC
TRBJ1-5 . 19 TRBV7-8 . CASSRKVTVGGYSNQPQHF TGTGCCAGCAGCCGCAAGGTAACGGTCGGAGGATATAGCAATCAGCCCCAGCATTTT
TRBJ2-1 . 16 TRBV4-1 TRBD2 CASSHPTSGSYNEQFF TGCGCCAGCAGCCACCCGACTAGCGGCTCCTACAATGAGCAGTTCTTC
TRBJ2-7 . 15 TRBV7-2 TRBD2 CASSFSGLYSYEQYF TGTGCCAGCAGCTTTAGCGGGCTTTACTCCTACGAGCAGTACTTC
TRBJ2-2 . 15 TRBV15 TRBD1 CATSPRGQVTGELFF TGTGCCACCAGCCCGCGGGGACAGGTAACCGGGGAGCTGTTTTTT
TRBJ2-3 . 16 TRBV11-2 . CASSPDQKGATDTQYF TGTGCCAGCAGCCCCGACCAAAAAGGGGCCACAGATACGCAGTATTTT
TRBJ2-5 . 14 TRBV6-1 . CASSGQGGRETQYF TGTGCCAGCAGTGGACAGGGTGGGAGGGAGACCCAGTACTTC
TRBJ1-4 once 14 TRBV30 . CAWSPPRVREKLFF TGTGCCTGGAGTCCCCCCAGGGTGCGGGAAAAACTGTTTTTT
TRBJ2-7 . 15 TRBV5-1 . CASSSSIQGTYEQYF TGCGCCAGCAGCTCCTCGATACAGGGCACCTACGAGCAGTACTTC
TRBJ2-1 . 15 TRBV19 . CASSGRDRSQNEQFF TGTGCCAGTAGTGGGCGGGACAGAAGTCAGAATGAGCAGTTCTTC
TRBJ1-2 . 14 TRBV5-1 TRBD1 CASSLLDRSSGYTF TGCGCCAGCAGCTTACTGGACAGGTCCAGCGGCTACACCTTC